The rows below give T cell receptor beta chains drawn from one sample of a study of blood T cells in healthy people across ages. Each CDR3 protein gets one entry after TCRdb re-called the 5' RACE reads with MiXCR. The sample has about 640,000 distinct CDR3 sequences, about 54% seen once. The specimen was blood. The receptor source for this set is a man aged 60 to 69 in good health. Each CDR3 is given with its conserved first and last residue. The D gene is left open where the match is weak. Size is omitted from some rows. Given values are once, few, many or a class for expanded clones.

TRBJ2-3 | few | NA | TRBV5-1 | TGCGCCAGCAGCTTGGGGGAGAACACAGATACGCAGTATTTT | CASSLGENTDTQYF
TRBJ2-3 | NA | TRBD1 | TRBV27 | TGTGCCAGCAGTAATAGGGGACAGGGGATAGATACGCAGTATTTT | CASSNRGQGIDTQYF
TRBJ2-7 | few | TRBD2 | TRBV6-5 | TGTGCCAGCAGTCGGACTAGCACCGGATACGAGCAGTACTTC | CASSRTSTGYEQYF
TRBJ1-1 | NA | NA | TRBV3-1 | TGTGCCAGCAGCCAAGGTTTAGAGAACACTGAAGCTTTCTTT | CASSQGLENTEAFF
TRBJ2-5 | once | TRBD2 | TRBV2 | TGTGCCAGCAGTGAAGATGCGGGAGGGAAGCAGTACTTC | CASSEDAGGKQYF
TRBJ2-1 | NA | NA | TRBV5-1 | TGCGCCAGCAGCTTGGCCGGCGACCTATACAATGAGCAGTTCTTC | CASSLAGDLYNEQFF
TRBJ2-6 | NA | NA | TRBV6-6 | TGTGCCAGCAGCGCCGCGAGGGGTGGGGCCAACGTCCTGACTTTC | CASSAARGGANVLTF
TRBJ2-7 | NA | TRBD1 | TRBV6-5 | TGTGCCAGCACTCCCGACAGGGGCTCCTACAATGAGCAGTACTTC | CASTPDRGSYNEQYF
TRBJ1-2 | NA | TRBD1 | TRBV29-1 | TGCAGCGCTAGGACAGGGACGTACTATGGCTACACCTTC | CSARTGTYYGYTF
TRBJ2-3 | NA | NA | TRBV6-5 | TGTGCCAGCAGGCAACCTAGACAGGGCACAGATACGCAGTATTTT | CASRQPRQGTDTQYF
TRBJ2-7 | few | TRBD1 | TRBV20-1 | TGCAGTGCTAGCAATGGGGGGACAGGGGCCTACGAGCAGTACTTC | CSASNGGTGAYEQYF
TRBJ2-6 | once | NA | TRBV20-1 | TGCAGTGCAGGAGGTGGGGCCAACGTCCTGACTTTC | CSAGGGANVLTF
TRBJ1-1 | few | NA | TRBV10-3 | TGTGCCACCTTCGCAGGGAGAGGGAACACTGAAGCTTTCTTT | CATFAGRGNTEAFF
TRBJ2-1 | NA | TRBD2 | TRBV5-1 | TGCGCCAGCAGCAGCGGGACTGCCAATGAGCAGTTCTTC | CASSSGTANEQFF
TRBJ2-1 | NA | NA | TRBV11-2 | TGTGCCAGCCGCAGCCCAATGTCCGTTGGTCGTTACAATGAGCAGTTCTTC | CASRSPMSVGRYNEQFF
TRBJ1-2 | NA | NA | TRBV29-1 | TGCAGCGCTGAAGAAGCATCCCTTACTTATGGCTACACCTTC | CSAEEASLTYGYTF